This TCR beta chain originates from a study of control samples from healthy donors and cancer patients. The protocol was immunoSEQ multiplex PCR, while the TCRdb copy is restricted to in-frame clones and leaves out a portion. The sample has roughly 450,000 clones; approximately 90% are singletons. V lost 0 bases, J lost 1 base, and 3 bases stayed unmatched. There are 16 residues in the CDR3. Germline V lookup: CDR1 SQVTM, CDR2 ANQGSEA. The rearrangement joins TRBV29-1 to TRBJ2-1; 10 bases line up with TRBD2. This TCR derives from a man in his forties with head and neck cancer. The sequenced material came from PBMCs. The CDR3, as DNA: TGCAGCGTTGAAGATCCAGCGGGAGGGTCCTACAATGAGCAGTTCTTC. Translating gives CSVEDPAGGSYNEQFF.